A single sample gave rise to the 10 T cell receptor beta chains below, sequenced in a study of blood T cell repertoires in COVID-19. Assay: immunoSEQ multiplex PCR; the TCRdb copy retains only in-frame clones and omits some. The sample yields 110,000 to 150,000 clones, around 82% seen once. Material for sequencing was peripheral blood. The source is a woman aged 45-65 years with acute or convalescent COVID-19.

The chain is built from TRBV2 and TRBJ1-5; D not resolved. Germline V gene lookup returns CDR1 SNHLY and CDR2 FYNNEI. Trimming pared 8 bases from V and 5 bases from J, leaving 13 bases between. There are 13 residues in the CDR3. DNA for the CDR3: TGTGCCAGCTCCCCCACAGTTTATCAGCCCCAGCATTTT. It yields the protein CASSPTVYQPQHF.

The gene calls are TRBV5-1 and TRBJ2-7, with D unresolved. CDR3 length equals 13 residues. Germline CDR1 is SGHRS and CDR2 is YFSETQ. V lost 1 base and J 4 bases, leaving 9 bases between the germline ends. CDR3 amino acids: CASSLSRQYEQYF. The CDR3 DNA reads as TGCGCCAGCAGCTTGTCCCGACAATACGAGCAGTACTTC.

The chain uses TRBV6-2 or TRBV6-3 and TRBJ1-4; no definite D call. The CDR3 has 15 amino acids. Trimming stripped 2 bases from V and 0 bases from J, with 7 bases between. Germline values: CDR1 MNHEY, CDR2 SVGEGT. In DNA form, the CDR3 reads TGTGCCAGCAGTTACGCGGTAGCAACTAATGAAAAACTGTTTTTT. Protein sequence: CASSYAVATNEKLFF.

DNA of the CDR3: TGTGCCAGCAGCCGGGGGGGACAGGATAATTCACCCCTCCACTTT. It translates to CASSRGGQDNSPLHF. The chain couples TRBV6-2 or TRBV6-3 to TRBJ1-6; the match to TRBD1 covers 8 bases. The CDR3 extends over 15 amino acids. The trim removed 6 bases at V and 5 bases at J, leaving 6 bases unmatched. CDR1 and CDR2 from the germline V gene are MNHEY and SVGEGT.

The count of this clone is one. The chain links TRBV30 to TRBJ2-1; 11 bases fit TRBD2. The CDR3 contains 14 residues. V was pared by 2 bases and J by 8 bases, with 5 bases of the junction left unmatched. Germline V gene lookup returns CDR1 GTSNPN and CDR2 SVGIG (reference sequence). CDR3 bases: TGTGCCTGGAGTCTAGCGGGGGGTTCCGATGAGCAGTTCTTC. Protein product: CAWSLAGGSDEQFF.

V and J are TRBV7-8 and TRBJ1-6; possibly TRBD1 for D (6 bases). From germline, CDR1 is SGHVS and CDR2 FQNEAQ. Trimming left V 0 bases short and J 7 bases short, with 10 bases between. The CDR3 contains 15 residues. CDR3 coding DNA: TGTGCCAGCAGCTTAGCGGCAGGGGTAAATTCACCCCTCCACTTT. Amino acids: CASSLAAGVNSPLHF.

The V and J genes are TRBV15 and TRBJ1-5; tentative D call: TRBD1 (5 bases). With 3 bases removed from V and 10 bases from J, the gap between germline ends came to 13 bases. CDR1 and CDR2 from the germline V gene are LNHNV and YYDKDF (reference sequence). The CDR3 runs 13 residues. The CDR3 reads CATSSGQGPPQHF. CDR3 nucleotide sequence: TGTGCCACCAGCAGCGGGCAGGGTCCCCCCCAGCATTTT. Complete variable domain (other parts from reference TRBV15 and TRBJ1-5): DAMVIQNPRYQVTQFGKPVTLSCSQTLNHNVMYWYQQKSSQAPKLLFHYYDKDFNNEADTPDNFQSRRPNTSFCFLDIRSPGLGDTAMYLCATSSGQGPPQHFGDGTRLSIL.

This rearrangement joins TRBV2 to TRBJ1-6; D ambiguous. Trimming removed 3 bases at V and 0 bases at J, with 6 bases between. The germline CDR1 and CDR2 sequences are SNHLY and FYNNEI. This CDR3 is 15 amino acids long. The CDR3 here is CASSESSSYNSPLHF. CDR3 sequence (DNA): TGTGCCAGCAGTGAGAGTAGCTCCTATAATTCACCCCTCCACTTT.

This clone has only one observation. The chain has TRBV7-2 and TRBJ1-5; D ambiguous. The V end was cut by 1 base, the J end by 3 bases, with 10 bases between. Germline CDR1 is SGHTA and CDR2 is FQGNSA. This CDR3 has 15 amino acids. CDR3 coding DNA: TGTGCCAGCAGCTTAGAACCCAGATCCAATCAGCCCCAGCATTTT. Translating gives CASSLEPRSNQPQHF.

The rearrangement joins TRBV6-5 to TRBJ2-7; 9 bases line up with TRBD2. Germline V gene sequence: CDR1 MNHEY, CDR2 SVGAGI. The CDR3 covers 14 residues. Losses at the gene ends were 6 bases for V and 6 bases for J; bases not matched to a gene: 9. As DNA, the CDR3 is TGTGCCAGCAGCTCCGGGACTAGCATGATCGAGCAGTACTTC. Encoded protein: CASSSGTSMIEQYF.